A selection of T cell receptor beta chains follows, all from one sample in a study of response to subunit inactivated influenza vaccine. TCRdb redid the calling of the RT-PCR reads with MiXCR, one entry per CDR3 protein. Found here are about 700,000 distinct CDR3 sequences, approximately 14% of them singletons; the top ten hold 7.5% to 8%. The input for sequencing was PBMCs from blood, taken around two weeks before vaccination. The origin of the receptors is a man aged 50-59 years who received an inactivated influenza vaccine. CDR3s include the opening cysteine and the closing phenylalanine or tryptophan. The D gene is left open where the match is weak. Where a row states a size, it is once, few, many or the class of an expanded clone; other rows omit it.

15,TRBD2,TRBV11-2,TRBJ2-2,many,CASSPDVAGFRELFF,TGTGCCAGCAGCCCGGACGTAGCGGGGTTTAGGGAGCTGTTTTTT
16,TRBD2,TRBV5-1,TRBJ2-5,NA,CASSWTPSGRWETQYF,TGCGCCAGCAGCTGGACACCCAGCGGGAGGTGGGAGACCCAGTACTTC
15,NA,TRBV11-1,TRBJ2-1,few,CASSVQGTTYNEQFF,TGTGCCAGCAGCGTACAGGGGACTACCTACAATGAGCAGTTCTTC
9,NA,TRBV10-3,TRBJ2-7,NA,CAIPYEQYF,TGTGCCATACCCTACGAGCAGTACTTC
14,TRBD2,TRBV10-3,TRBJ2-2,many,CAISASGDTGELFF,TGTGCCATCAGTGCTAGCGGGGACACCGGGGAGCTGTTTTTT
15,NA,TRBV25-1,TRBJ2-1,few,CASSPRGLGSNEQFF,TGTGCCAGCAGTCCCCGGGGACTGGGATCCAATGAGCAGTTCTTC
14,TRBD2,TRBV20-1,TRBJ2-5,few,CSAFPPAGVQTQYF,TGCAGTGCTTTCCCCCCAGCGGGGGTTCAGACCCAGTACTTC
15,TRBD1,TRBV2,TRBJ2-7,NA,CASRRGQGDSYEQYF,TGTGCCAGCAGACGCGGACAGGGGGACTCCTACGAGCAGTACTTC
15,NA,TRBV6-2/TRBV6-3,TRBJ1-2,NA,CASSRTGTANYGYTF,TGTGCCAGCAGTCGAACCGGGACGGCTAACTATGGCTACACCTTC
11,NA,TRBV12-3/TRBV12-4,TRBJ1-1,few,CASSLFTEAFF,TGTGCCAGCAGTTTGTTCACTGAAGCTTTCTTT
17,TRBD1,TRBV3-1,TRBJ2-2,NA,CASSQDGDSSNTGELFF,TGTGCCAGCAGCCAAGACGGGGACAGCTCGAACACCGGGGAGCTGTTTTTT
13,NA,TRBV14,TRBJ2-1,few,CASSRGRRNEQFF,TGTGCCAGCAGCCGCGGAAGGAGGAATGAGCAGTTCTTC
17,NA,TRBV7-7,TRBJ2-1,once,CASSAGPQGSAYNEQFF,TGTGCTAGCAGCGCGGGACCACAGGGGAGCGCCTACAATGAGCAGTTCTTC
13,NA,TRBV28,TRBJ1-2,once,CASTLYREGGYTF,TGTGCCAGCACCCTCTACAGGGAAGGCGGCTACACCTTC
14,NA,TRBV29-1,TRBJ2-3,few,CSVGVGQSTDTQYF,TGCAGCGTTGGGGTGGGACAAAGCACAGATACGCAGTATTTT
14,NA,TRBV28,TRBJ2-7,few,CASSSGRSSYEQYF,TGTGCCAGCAGCTCAGGGCGAAGCTCCTACGAGCAGTACTTC
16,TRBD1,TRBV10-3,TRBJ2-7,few,CAISDQTGGPSYEQYF,TGTGCCATCAGCGATCAAACAGGGGGACCGTCCTACGAGCAGTACTTC
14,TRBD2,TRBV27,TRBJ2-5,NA,CASPSGRPQETQYF,TGTGCCAGTCCTAGCGGAAGACCACAAGAGACCCAGTACTTC
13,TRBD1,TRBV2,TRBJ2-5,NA,CAGTGTGQETQYF,TGTGCCGGTACCGGGACAGGGCAAGAGACCCAGTACTTC
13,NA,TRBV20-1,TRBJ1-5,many,CSASEAGDQPQHF,TGCAGTGCTAGTGAGGCAGGGGATCAGCCCCAGCATTTT
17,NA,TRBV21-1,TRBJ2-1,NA,CASSSYYSRCAYNEQFF,TGTGCCAGCAGCAGCTACTATTCTCGTTGCGCCTACAATGAGCAGTTCTTC